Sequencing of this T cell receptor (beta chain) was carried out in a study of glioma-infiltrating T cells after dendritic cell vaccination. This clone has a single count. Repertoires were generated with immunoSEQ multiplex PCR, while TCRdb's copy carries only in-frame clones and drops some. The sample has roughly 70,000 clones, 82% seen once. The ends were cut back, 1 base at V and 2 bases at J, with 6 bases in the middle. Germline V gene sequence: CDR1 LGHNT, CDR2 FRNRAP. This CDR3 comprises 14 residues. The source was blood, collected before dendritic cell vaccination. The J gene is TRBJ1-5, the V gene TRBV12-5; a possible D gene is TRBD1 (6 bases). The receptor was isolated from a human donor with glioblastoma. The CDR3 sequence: CASGLAGGNQPQHF. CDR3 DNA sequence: TGTGCTAGTGGTTTGGCAGGGGGCAATCAGCCCCAGCATTTT.